This TCR beta chain was retrieved from a study of T cell clonality in common variable immunodeficiency. Profiling relied on immunoSEQ multiplex PCR, and the TCRdb table lists in-frame clones only, not all of them. This sample comprises about 28,000 clones, none seen once only. Per germline, CDR1 SGHRS and CDR2 YFSETQ. The CDR3 sequence is 16 residues long. Deletions cut 1 base from V and 4 bases from J, with 14 bases between. General observations from the study: What drives increased CVID clonality needs T cell subpopulation sequencing. Common variable immunodeficiency TCR beta sequences reportedly had fewer deletions and N-nucleotide insertions.

Judged by abundance, this clone is medium-sized. Its antigen is undetermined. The read comes to an end 3 residues before the CDR3 does, leaving the germline J gene to fill in the end. The sample carries other DNA sequences with the same CDR3. Most patients and controls had Caucasian heritage. Source material: peripheral blood mononuclear cells. This clonotype was obtained from a human donor with common variable immunodeficiency. V is TRBV5-1 and J is TRBJ2-2, with D maybe TRBD2 (7 bases). The part of the CDR3 DNA that was read is TGCGCCAGCAGCTTGTCGGGGGGCGCGAGCACCGGGGAG. It is translated as CASSLSGGASTGE. The CDR3 reads in full as CASSLSGGASTGELFF. Using reference TRBV5-1 and TRBJ2-2 for the parts outside the CDR3, the full variable domain is KAGVTQTPRYLIKTRGQQVTLSCSPISGHRSVSWYQQTPGQGLQFLFEYFSETQRNKGNFPGRFSGRQFSNSRSEMNVSTLELGDSALYLCASSLSGGASTGELFFGEGSRLTVL.